The rows below give T cell receptor beta chains drawn from one sample of a study of Graves' ophthalmopathy and Graves' hyperthyroidism. TCRdb analysed the multiplex PCR reads with MiXCR anew, one entry per CDR3 protein. Found here are about 1.1 million distinct CDR3 sequences, less than 45% of them singletons; the top ten hold around 10%. The sequenced sample consisted of peripheral blood or thyroid tissue (not recorded which). These receptors were collected from an adult man with Graves' hyperthyroidism. CDR3s include the opening cysteine and the closing phenylalanine or tryptophan. The listing skips clone size in some rows; elsewhere it reads once, few, many or a size class.

clone_size,v_call,cdr3_aa
-,TRBV15,CATSRDWGYEQYF
few,TRBV19,CASKVGGTAYEQYF
-,TRBV6-5,CASSPRRGQKLYEQYF
few,TRBV20-1,CSARPVLGYGYTF
-,TRBV7-2,CASSPDYLFSETQYF
-,TRBV20-1,CSARLPGQRDQPQHF
-,TRBV6-5,CASMGGGIEQYF
few,TRBV4-1,CASSQDPVPTEAFF
many,TRBV10-3,CAISEYDGRNTEAFF
many,TRBV10-3,CAISDQGIPNQPQHF
many,TRBV7-9,CASSLGTGFRGYTF
-,TRBV29-1,CSYRTRESETQYF
few,TRBV28,CASSLWDRGSEQYF
-,TRBV4-1,CASSQTRIIRGAGELFF
-,TRBV7-2,CASRSRDFPYEQYF
many,TRBV29-1,CSVEVLTSPQETQYF
many,TRBV7-9,CASSLVPLGGSGYTF
few,TRBV12-3/TRBV12-4,CASSSYRVAGVVGANVLTF
-,TRBV10-2,CASSPLTGGALGTEAFF
-,TRBV7-6,CASSLEQGLYEHF
many,TRBV7-6,CASSLDLAGANEQYF
-,TRBV4-2,CASSQNLDSNQETQYF
-,TRBV13,CASSLRDRGATNEKLFF
-,TRBV5-4,CASSLDGGSNQPQHF
-,TRBV24-1,CATSEPRETTEAFF
-,TRBV20-1,CSAQQASPSTGELFF
many,TRBV7-2,CASSWGLAGLYEQYF
once,TRBV25-1,CASSPLGQQYEQYF
-,TRBV7-8,CASSLWALTNYGYTF
many,TRBV20-1,CSAPPMTSGSRETQYF
-,TRBV27,CASGRTALQETQYF
many,TRBV7-2,CASSSRHLYNSPLHF
-,TRBV7-9,CASRLSPGASGELFF
many,TRBV7-2,CASSLDWGAGGYTF
-,TRBV29-1,CSATRTGAEAFF
many,TRBV7-3,CASSLGTPNNEQFF
-,TRBV20-1,CSAIHSGTYEQYF
-,TRBV14,CASSQRSGLRKAYEQYF
once,TRBV6-5,CASSLQSGSGETQYF
many,TRBV14,CASSQTRGYNSPLHF
-,TRBV12-5,CASGFWTGGNTGELFF
-,TRBV11-2,CASSFNGGDYGYTF
-,TRBV5-1,CASSLGDSRTFYEQYF
-,TRBV29-1,CSVVREGGGRPQHF
many,TRBV7-8,CASSASWGNEKLFF
-,TRBV10-2,CAWRAGSSNYGYTF
few,TRBV7-6,CASSSSRGGHTDTQYF
many,TRBV20-1,CSARDTADPRQPQHF
-,TRBV6-6,CASSFRQRIQPQHF
many,TRBV7-2,CASSSGLLSSGNTIYF
-,TRBV20-1,CSAEATGAGFGNTIYF
many,TRBV7-2,CAGNSPLGGYTF